This TCR beta chain was observed in a study of T cells in localized non-small cell lung cancer. As regards this clone: Its antigen is unknown.

Study-level points and caveats: Since sequencing was restricted to only one region of the tumor, intratumor heterogeneity remains a possibility.

Profiling relied on immunoSEQ multiplex PCR, and the TCRdb table lists in-frame clones only, not all of them. Of around 50,000 clones listed, 70% to 90% are singletons. Trimming took 3 bases from V and 5 from J; bases not matched to a gene: 10. The CDR3 totals 16 residues. Per the germline V gene, CDR1 is MNHEY and CDR2 is SVGAGI. This chain joins TRBV6-5 and TRBJ2-5; 9 bases are a match to TRBD1. The material sequenced was PBMCs, taken before any cancer treatment. The receptor's source is a female donor with stage II lung adenocarcinoma. The CDR3 loop reads CASSYRPGQGWETQYF. The CDR3 DNA sequence: TGTGCCAGCAGTTATCGTCCGGGACAGGGATGGGAGACCCAGTACTTC.